This entry is about one TCR beta chain. Its matching antigen is unknown. The second PCR ran about 6 to 11 cycles with a sample-barcoded 5' primer and J-beta primers. A minimum of 2.5 million CDR3-containing paired-end reads was obtained for each sample. TCRdb used MiXCR to reprocess the 5' RACE reads, holding one entry per CDR3 protein. Of about 1.8 million distinct CDR3 sequences in the sample, around 50% were seen once. This sample stems from a study of blood T cells in healthy people across ages. Looked up from germline, CDR1 is LGHNT and CDR2 is FRNRAP. Trimming took off 2 bases at V and 4 bases at J, with 3 bases between the two ends. CDR3 length: 12 amino acids. Findings and limits, study-wide: Compared with aged donors, long-lived donors showed fewer expanded clones, suggesting selection.

Healthy Caucasian individuals from Russia aged about 6 to 100 served as donors. Drawing of peripheral blood yielded 7.5 to 10 milliliters from each donor. The chain uses TRBV12-5 and TRBJ2-1; D gene unclear. The sample taken for sequencing was blood. This receptor was obtained from a woman between 40 and 55 years old in good health. The CDR3 nucleotides read TGTGCTAGTGGTTTGTATTACAATGAGCAGTTCTTC. Translating it yields CASGLYYNEQFF. The full variable domain, in which reference TRBV12-5 and TRBJ2-1 provide the parts outside the CDR3, is DARVTQTPRHKVTEMGQEVTMRCQPILGHNTVFWYRQTMMQGLELLAYFRNRAPLDDSGMPKDRFSAEMPDATLATLKIQPSEPRDSAVYFCASGLYYNEQFFGPGTRLTVL.